This T cell receptor beta chain was identified in a study of blood T cell repertoires in COVID-19. Sequencing used immunoSEQ multiplex PCR; TCRdb keeps in-frame clones, though not all of them. The table shows approximately 270,000 clones, with 91% occurring only once. This CDR3 region has 15 residues. The trim removed 0 bases at V and 5 bases at J, leaving 5 bases unmatched. Germline V gives CDR1 SGHTA, CDR2 FQGNSA. The rearrangement uses TRBV7-2 and TRBJ2-3; 7 bases line up with TRBD2. The sample comprised PBMCs or T cells enriched from blood (not recorded which). This clonotype originated in a human donor in a cohort exposed to, infected with or recovered from COVID-19 (not recorded which). The donor label of this sample is uncertain. CDR3 coding DNA: TGTGCCAGCAGCTTAGCGGGGGGGTTGAGAGATACGCAGTATTTT. Translation gives CASSLAGGLRDTQYF.